The 9 T cell receptor beta chains listed next were all sequenced from one sample in a study of blood T cell repertoires in COVID-19 (dated by TCRdb to the early 2020s). Receptors were amplified or captured by the immunoSEQ multiplex PCR assay. Drawn from immuneACCESS, this table holds only the in-frame rearrangements with V and J called that TCRdb kept. Clones are partly lost; checked studies trace under half to an unresolved V gene and leave the rest unexplained. For this sample the table gives around 430,000 clones, of which about 91% were detected only once. The ten largest clones represent around an eighth of the sample. Sequencing was carried out using peripheral blood. Receptor source: a woman aged 50 to 60 with COVID-19, enrolled during active disease.

This clone was counted once. The chain joins TRBV19 to TRBJ1-2, with D unresolved. This CDR3 is 17 amino acids long. The ends were cut back, 5 bases at V and 0 bases at J, with 19 bases in the middle. Per germline, CDR1 LNHDA and CDR2 SQIVND (reference sequence). The CDR3 protein is CASSSARGNNSNYGYTF. Here the CDR3 DNA reads TGTGCCAGTAGTTCTGCGAGAGGAAACAACTCTAACTATGGCTACACCTTC.

The rearrangement uses TRBV6-1 and TRBJ1-5; 9 nucleotides line up with TRBD1. The CDR3 length is 19 residues. Germline lookup yields CDR1 MNHNS and CDR2 SASEGT. V lost 4 bases and J lost 7; bases outside the gene matches: 20. The DNA for the CDR3 is TGTGCCAGCAGTGGGTATACAGGGGGCGCGCGCGCGGGCGGGCAGCCCCAGCATTTT. This gives the protein CASSGYTGGARAGGQPQHF.

The chain carries TRBV5-1 and TRBJ2-3; 12 bases map to TRBD2. V lost 4 bases and J lost 6; bases outside the gene matches: 9. There are 16 residues in the CDR3. Per germline, CDR1 SGHRS and CDR2 YFSETQ. CDR3 nucleotide sequence: TGCGCCAGCAGCCACGGACTAGCGGGGTCCAGGGATACGCAGTATTTT. Amino acid sequence: CASSHGLAGSRDTQYF.

The chain couples TRBV19 to TRBJ2-1; D may be TRBD2 (5 bases). This CDR3 is 14 amino acids long. Trimming removed 5 bases from V and 4 bases from J, with 12 bases in between. Germline lookup yields CDR1 LNHDA and CDR2 SQIVND (reference sequence). For the CDR3, the DNA is TGTGCCAGTAGTGATCACGGACTGTACAATGAGCAGTTCTTC. Residues: CASSDHGLYNEQFF. The entire variable domain, with the rest obtained from reference TRBV19 and TRBJ2-1, is as follows: DGGITQSPKYLFRKEGQNVTLSCEQNLNHDAMYWYRQDPGQGLRLIYYSQIVNDFQKGDIAEGYSVSREKKESFPLTVTSAQKNPTAFYLCASSDHGLYNEQFFGPGTRLTVL.

The chain uses TRBV30 and TRBJ1-1, with TRBD1 identical over 9 bases. This CDR3 region has 13 residues. From germline, CDR1 is GTSNPN and CDR2 SVGIG (reference sequence). J lost 7 bases, V lost 4 bases, and 7 bases had no gene match. In DNA, the CDR3 is TGTGCCTGGAACAGGGGGCTTGCCCTTGAAGCTTTCTTT. Encoded protein: CAWNRGLALEAFF.

The rearrangement uses TRBV7-2 and TRBJ2-3, with a possible D match to TRBD2 (5 bases). Germline V gives CDR1 SGHTA, CDR2 FQGNSA. This CDR3 spans 11 amino acids. Deletions cut 5 bases from V and 11 bases from J, with 11 bases between. Here the CDR3 reads CASSLNEGQYF. In DNA, the CDR3 is TGTGCCAGCAGCCTTAATGAGGGGCAGTATTTT.

This clone occurred once. This chain connects TRBV3-1 (or the pseudogene TRBV3-2) to TRBJ1-2, with D unresolved. Per germline, CDR1 LGHDT and CDR2 YNNKEL (reference sequence). CDR3 length equals 13 residues. The V gene lost 0 bases and the J gene lost 4 bases, with 6 bases spanning the gap. CDR3 in DNA: TGTGCCAGCAGCCAAGATATGGCCTATGGCTACACCTTC. Translating gives CASSQDMAYGYTF.

The chain joins TRBV28 to TRBJ1-4, with TRBD1 identical over 7 bases. Germline V lookup: CDR1 MDHEN, CDR2 SYDVKM. The length of the CDR3 is 15 residues. J lost 4 bases, V lost 7 bases, and 9 bases had no gene match. The CDR3, as DNA: TGTGCCAGCACCTCCCCGGGACAGCTTAATGAAAAACTGTTTTTT. It encodes CASTSPGQLNEKLFF.

This clone was counted a single time. The J gene is TRBJ2-1, the V gene TRBV5-5; 9 nucleotides match TRBD1. Looked up from germline, CDR1 is SGHKS and CDR2 is YYEKEE (reference sequence). This CDR3 is built from 17 residues. V lost 4 bases to trimming and J lost 9 bases; unmatched junction nucleotides: 17. Here the CDR3 DNA reads TGTGCCAGCAGCCCCGTCCCTCTACAGGGGGCGACGGGTGAGCAGTTCTTC. Encoded protein: CASSPVPLQGATGEQFF.